This is a list of T cell receptor beta chains from one sample in a study of cytomegalovirus exposure and HLA in healthy donors. Libraries were prepared by immunoSEQ multiplex PCR; TCRdb keeps only in-frame clonotypes and omits some of them. The table includes 150,000 to 200,000 clones, more than 75% detected once. The sequencing input was PBMCs. The receptors originated from a woman aged 18-29 years in good health and CMV-seronegative. Each CDR3 is given with its conserved first and last residue. A D gene is named only where the DNA matches it firmly. Clone size is not always given. Where it is, it says once, few, many or a class for expanded clones.

d_call j_call clone_size v_call cdr3_aa cdr3_nt
- TRBJ1-6 - TRBV30 CAWSGIGSSPLHF TGTGCCTGGAGTGGAATAGGGAGTTCACCCCTCCACTTT
- TRBJ1-4 - TRBV10-3 CASKSIGEDNEKLFF TGTGCCTCGAAATCGATCGGGGAGGATAATGAAAAACTGTTTTTT
- TRBJ1-2 - TRBV19 CASSTPRRGYTF TGTGCCAGTAGTACGCCCAGGAGGGGCTACACCTTC
- TRBJ1-5 - TRBV6-7 CASSYTGTLFNQPQHF TGTGCCAGCAGTTACACAGGGACCCTATTCAATCAGCCCCAGCATTTT
TRBD2 TRBJ2-1 - TRBV10-1 CASSESPGGAGSYNEQFF TGCGCCAGCAGTGAATCCCCGGGGGGTGCGGGCTCCTACAATGAGCAGTTCTTC
TRBD2 TRBJ2-2 - TRBV29-1 CSAGTMYTGELFF TGCAGCGCCGGGACTATGTACACCGGGGAGCTGTTTTTT
TRBD2 TRBJ2-7 few TRBV29-1 CSVEFGSGSYEQYF TGCAGCGTTGAATTCGGTAGCGGGAGTTACGAGCAGTACTTC
- TRBJ1-1 once TRBV30 CAWSRTGWTEAFF TGTGCCTGGAGCCGAACAGGGTGGACTGAAGCTTTCTTT
TRBD2 TRBJ2-3 - TRBV7-8 CASSLNGRAPDTQYF TGTGCCAGCAGCTTAAATGGGAGGGCGCCAGATACGCAGTATTTT
- TRBJ2-5 once TRBV27 CASSLQGRWETQYF TGTGCCAGCAGCCTACAGGGTCGGTGGGAGACCCAGTACTTC
TRBD2 TRBJ2-1 - TRBV7-9 CASSPTLGTSGGHYNEQFF TGTGCCAGCAGCCCGACCCTCGGGACTAGCGGGGGCCACTACAATGAGCAGTTCTTC
TRBD1 TRBJ1-1 - TRBV19 CASSVTGGNTEAFF TGTGCCAGTAGTGTAACAGGGGGGAACACTGAAGCTTTCTTT
TRBD1 TRBJ1-2 - TRBV7-9 CASSLDSVQVVGQHYGYTF TGTGCCAGCAGCTTAGATTCGGTTCAGGTTGTGGGACAGCACTATGGCTACACCTTC
- TRBJ1-4 - TRBV7-7 CASSPRTGEKLFF TGTGCTAGCAGCCCCCGCACTGGTGAAAAACTGTTTTTT
- TRBJ1-6 - TRBV2 CASSRTESPLHF TGTGCCAGCAGTAGGACAGAGTCACCCCTCCACTTT
- TRBJ1-2 - TRBV5-5 CASRQTGSSGGYTF TGTGCCAGCAGACAAACAGGGTCCTCGGGGGGCTACACCTTC
- TRBJ2-3 - TRBV7-3 CASSPQPGLLTDTQYF TGTGCCAGCAGCCCTCAGCCGGGACTTCTCACAGATACGCAGTATTTT
- TRBJ1-6 few TRBV5-6 CASSLFRTYNSPLHF TGTGCCAGCAGCTTGTTCAGGACCTATAATTCACCCCTCCACTTT
TRBD1 TRBJ1-5 few TRBV6-1 CASSESGGSNQPQHF TGTGCCAGCAGTGAGTCAGGGGGGAGCAATCAGCCCCAGCATTTT
TRBD2 TRBJ2-1 - TRBV18 CASSPMPGTSGENEQFF TGTGCCAGCTCACCTATGCCCGGGACTAGCGGAGAGAATGAGCAGTTCTTC
- TRBJ1-6 few TRBV5-3 CARSRKAKSQADSPLHF TGTGCCAGAAGCCGCAAAGCGAAGTCCCAAGCGGATTCACCCCTCCACTTT
- TRBJ2-7 few TRBV11-1 CASSFAGRSSYEQYF TGTGCCAGCAGCTTCGCAGGGAGGAGCTCCTACGAGCAGTACTTC
TRBD2 TRBJ2-2 - TRBV7-8 CASSLWLAGDGGELFF TGTGCCAGCAGCTTATGGCTAGCGGGGGACGGCGGGGAGCTGTTTTTT
TRBD1 TRBJ1-5 - TRBV30 CAWGTGASNQPQHF TGTGCCTGGGGGACAGGGGCCTCCAATCAGCCCCAGCATTTT
- TRBJ2-5 - TRBV6-1 CASSEWGVGIQETQYF TGTGCCAGCAGTGAATGGGGGGTGGGGATACAAGAGACCCAGTACTTC
TRBD1 TRBJ1-5 - TRBV30 CAWDRGRSQPQHF TGTGCCTGGGACAGGGGTCGAAGTCAGCCCCAGCATTTT
TRBD1 TRBJ2-7 - TRBV27 CASSITGGAFDEQYF TGTGCCAGCAGTATCACAGGGGGCGCTTTTGACGAGCAGTACTTC
TRBD1 TRBJ1-2 - TRBV4-3 CASSQDTGRSRGPNGYTF TGCGCCAGCAGCCAAGACACGGGAAGATCCAGGGGGCCAAATGGCTACACCTTC
- TRBJ2-3 once TRBV11-2 CASGPWTLGGDTQYF TGTGCCAGCGGACCCTGGACTCTTGGAGGAGATACGCAGTATTTT
TRBD1 TRBJ2-4 - TRBV19 CASSPPGQGKNIQYF TGTGCCAGTAGTCCCCCGGGACAGGGGAAAAACATTCAGTACTTC
TRBD2 TRBJ2-3 - TRBV11-3 CASSPGLAGADTQYF TGTGCCAGCAGCCCTGGACTAGCGGGAGCAGATACGCAGTATTTT
- TRBJ1-4 - TRBV18 CASSTRESNDEKLFF TGTGCCAGCTCAACCCGGGAGAGTAATGATGAAAAACTGTTTTTT
TRBD1 TRBJ1-2 - TRBV5-1 CASSLAESGTGGNYGYTF TGCGCCAGCAGCTTGGCCGAGTCCGGGACAGGGGGTAACTATGGCTACACCTTC
- TRBJ2-1 - TRBV5-1 CASSLLERNNEQFF TGCGCCAGCAGCTTGTTGGAGAGAAACAATGAGCAGTTCTTC
- TRBJ1-2 - TRBV7-2 CASSLLVRTEIGGYTF TGTGCCAGCAGCTTACTTGTGCGGACAGAAATAGGTGGCTACACCTTC
- TRBJ2-3 - TRBV5-4 CASSFSPISTDTQYF TGTGCCAGCAGCTTTAGCCCAATTAGCACAGATACGCAGTATTTT
- TRBJ2-5 - TRBV7-9 CASTPQETQYF TGTGCCAGCACCCCTCAAGAGACCCAGTACTTC
- TRBJ2-3 - TRBV11-2 CASSPTSVVQYF TGTGCCAGCAGCCCTACGTCGGTAGTGCAGTATTTT
- TRBJ1-1 - TRBV18 CASSPLGGRREAFF TGTGCCAGCTCACCACTGGGGGGGCGCCGGGAGGCTTTCTTT
- TRBJ2-3 - TRBV7-3 CASSLLGGHGTDTQYF TGTGCCAGCAGCTTACTCGGGGGGCATGGCACAGATACGCAGTATTTT
TRBD1 TRBJ2-7 once TRBV4-1 CASSLGQGATYEQYF TGCGCCAGCAGTCTGGGACAGGGAGCCACCTACGAGCAGTACTTC
TRBD1 TRBJ1-5 - TRBV7-6 CASSAQQGGSNQPQHF TGTGCCAGCAGCGCCCAACAGGGGGGTAGCAATCAGCCCCAGCATTTT
TRBD1 TRBJ1-5 - TRBV10-2 CASSAGTGGNQPQHF TGCGCCAGCAGTGCCGGGACAGGGGGCAATCAGCCCCAGCATTTT
TRBD1 TRBJ2-3 - TRBV18 CASSPTTGKDTQYF TGTGCCAGCTCACCAACGACAGGGAAAGATACGCAGTATTTT
- TRBJ1-5 - TRBV6-6 CASRLDRNSNQPQHF TGTGCCAGCAGGTTGGACAGAAATAGCAATCAGCCCCAGCATTTT
TRBD1 TRBJ1-4 - TRBV10-3 CAISGDREGKLFF TGTGCCATCAGTGGGGACAGGGAAGGAAAACTGTTTTTT
- TRBJ1-3 - TRBV19 CASRTGQTSGNTIYF TGTGCCAGTAGAACCGGACAGACCTCTGGAAACACCATATATTTT
- TRBJ1-1 - TRBV2 CASSEEGGTNTEAFF TGCGCCAGCAGTGAAGAGGGCGGGACGAACACTGAAGCTTTCTTT
- TRBJ2-7 - TRBV9 CASSVNSPTYEQYF TGTGCCAGCAGCGTGAACTCGCCTACCTACGAGCAGTACTTC
- TRBJ2-7 - TRBV5-1 CASSIGHLYEQYF TGCGCCAGCAGCATTGGACACCTCTACGAGCAGTACTTC
- TRBJ2-1 once TRBV7-2 CASSLVSGGSSYNEQFF TGTGCCAGCAGCTTAGTGAGTGGGGGCAGCTCCTACAATGAGCAGTTCTTC
TRBD1 TRBJ1-2 - TRBV11-2 CASSRQGNYGYTF TGTGCCAGCAGCCGACAGGGGAACTATGGCTACACCTTC
TRBD1 TRBJ2-1 once TRBV9 CASSATISTGIGSYNEQFF TGTGCCAGCAGCGCAACTATATCGACAGGGATCGGCTCCTACAATGAGCAGTTCTTC